This T cell receptor beta chain was identified in a study of blood T cell repertoires in COVID-19. Study in general: COVID-19 samples, acute and convalescent, were from the United States, Italy and Spain.

Cohort allocation depended upon clinical history that participants reported. The study counted Cohort 3 donors as recovered given two negative PCRs, clearance, or symptom resolution. The table came from immunoSEQ multiplex PCR; TCRdb's copy has only in-frame clones and leaves some out. The profile shows about 280,000 clones, about 83% of them singletons. Deletions cut 7 bases from V and 3 bases from J, with 8 bases between. Looked up from germline, CDR1 is KGHDR and CDR2 is SFDVKD. This CDR3 is 12 amino acids long. The sample taken for sequencing was PBMCs or T cells enriched from blood (not recorded which). This sequence originates from a woman aged 40 to 55 who had recovered from COVID-19. The rearrangement uses TRBV24-1 and TRBJ1-1; tentatively, D is TRBD1 (5 bases). DNA for the CDR3: TGTGCCACCAGGGACAAACACACTGAAGCTTTCTTT. Translation gives CATRDKHTEAFF.